These T cell receptor beta chains were read from a single sample in a study of cytotoxic CD8 clonotypes in ibrutinib-treated CLL. The protocol was immunoSEQ multiplex PCR, while the TCRdb copy is restricted to in-frame clones and leaves out a portion. The sample includes about 200,000 clones, 60% to 80% of them seen just once. Material: PBMCs, obtained after 12 months of ibrutinib treatment. Receptors originate from a human donor with chronic lymphocytic leukemia. Both conserved end residues are part of each CDR3. A D gene is named only where the DNA matches it firmly. Clone size is not always given. Where it is, it says once, few, many or a class for expanded clones.

j_call v_call cdr3_length d_call clone_size cdr3_nt cdr3_aa
TRBJ2-2 TRBV28 15 NA NA TGTGCCAGCATCCAAACGGGGGAGTACACCGGGGAGCTGTTTTTT CASIQTGEYTGELFF
TRBJ2-3 TRBV12-5 15 TRBD1 NA TGTGCTAGTGGACCCGACAGGGGTTGGGCAGATACGCAGTATTTT CASGPDRGWADTQYF
TRBJ2-7 TRBV9 14 NA NA TGTGCCAGCAGCCCAAGTCTAGGGGTCTACGAGCAGTACTTC CASSPSLGVYEQYF
TRBJ2-6 TRBV6-1 14 NA NA TGTGCCAGCAGTGCCATCTCTGGGGCCAACGTCCTGACTTTC CASSAISGANVLTF
TRBJ1-3 TRBV11-2 12 NA few TGTGCCAGCAGCTTAAGTGGAAACACCATATATTTT CASSLSGNTIYF
TRBJ1-2 TRBV6-5 13 NA many TGTGCCAGCAGTTCGGGGGCGTCCTATGGCTACACCTTC CASSSGASYGYTF
TRBJ2-2 TRBV5-8 14 TRBD1 few TGTGCCAGCAGCCAAACAGGGGTGGACGGGGAGCTGTTTTTT CASSQTGVDGELFF
TRBJ2-7 TRBV14 15 NA NA TGTGCCAGCAGCCTCGGACAGATGGGGGCCTACGAGCAGTACTTC CASSLGQMGAYEQYF
TRBJ1-4 TRBV28 13 NA NA TGTGCCAGCAGACCCTGGGTAGGAGAAAAACTGTTTTTT CASRPWVGEKLFF
TRBJ2-7 TRBV5-1 18 NA NA TGCGCCAGCAGCTCTAATCCGGATCCATCCCCCAGCTCCTACGAGCAGTACTTC CASSSNPDPSPSSYEQYF
TRBJ2-7 TRBV9 15 TRBD1 NA TGTGCCAGCAGCGGCGACTCCGGGACAGCCTACGAGCAGTACTTC CASSGDSGTAYEQYF
TRBJ2-5 TRBV10-3 11 NA NA TGTGCCATCCAGGGCACGGAGACCCAGTACTTC CAIQGTETQYF
TRBJ2-2 TRBV21-1 16 NA NA TGTGCCAGCAGCAAAGTTCAGGTGATGAACACCGGGGAGCTGTTTTTT CASSKVQVMNTGELFF
TRBJ2-7 TRBV5-4 20 TRBD2 NA TGTGCCAGCAGCTTGGAGTCCCTGAGGCCTTGGCGGGAGGGTCCCTACGAGCAGTACTTC CASSLESLRPWREGPYEQYF
TRBJ2-7 TRBV6-1 15 TRBD1 NA TGTGCCAGCAGTGAGCGACAGGGAATCGTCAACGAGCAGTACTTC CASSERQGIVNEQYF
TRBJ2-7 TRBV19 15 NA NA TGTGCCAGTAGTATTAATTCCAATGGACCCTACGAGCAGTACTTC CASSINSNGPYEQYF
TRBJ2-3 TRBV5-1 13 NA few TGCGCCAGCAGCCCGGACCTCACAGATACGCAGTATTTT CASSPDLTDTQYF
TRBJ2-5 TRBV15 15 NA NA TGTGCCACCAGCTCCCGTCGTACGGGCGAAGAGACCCAGTACTTC CATSSRRTGEETQYF
TRBJ2-1 TRBV11-3 18 TRBD1 NA TGTGCCAGCAGCTTAGATCAAGGGGGCTCGAGCTCCTACAATGAGCAGTTCTTC CASSLDQGGSSSYNEQFF
TRBJ1-6 TRBV4-1 18 NA NA TGCGCCAGCAGCCACAGGGATTCCGATAGCTCCTATAATTCACCCCTCCACTTT CASSHRDSDSSYNSPLHF
TRBJ1-5 TRBV6-6 14 TRBD1 NA TGTGCCAGCAGCAAAGACAGGGATTATCAGCCCCAGCATTTT CASSKDRDYQPQHF
TRBJ1-2 TRBV18 13 NA NA TGTGCCAGCTCAACTACAGGGTTGGGGGGCTACACCTTC CASSTTGLGGYTF
TRBJ1-1 TRBV6-1 15 TRBD1 NA TGTGCCAGCAGTTTACAGGGGAATGGAGACACTGAAGCTTTCTTT CASSLQGNGDTEAFF
TRBJ2-1 TRBV6-6 14 NA NA TGTGCCAGCAGTTACTCGGCTAGCTACAATGAGCAGTTCTTC CASSYSASYNEQFF
TRBJ1-2 TRBV14 15 NA once TGTGCCAGCAGCCAAGGGGCGTTAAGAGGCTATGGCTACACCTTC CASSQGALRGYGYTF
TRBJ2-7 TRBV2 15 NA few TGTGCCAGCAGATATACGACACGGAGCTCCTACGAGCAGTACTTC CASRYTTRSSYEQYF
TRBJ2-7 TRBV6-6 15 NA NA TGTGCCAGCAGTTATTCCCGACTAGACTCCTACGAGCAGTACTTC CASSYSRLDSYEQYF
TRBJ1-6 TRBV13 16 NA NA TGTGCCAGCAGCTTAGTCCGGTCGGGATCGGGTTCACCCCTCCACTTT CASSLVRSGSGSPLHF
TRBJ2-3 TRBV2 14 TRBD2 NA TGTGCCAGCAGTGAACTTGGGAGGGGAGATACGCAGTATTTT CASSELGRGDTQYF
TRBJ2-1 TRBV5-1 15 NA NA TGCGCCAGCAGCCACAGGGTGGGGTCCTACAATGAGCAGTTCTTC CASSHRVGSYNEQFF
TRBJ1-2 TRBV28 13 NA NA TGTGCCAGCAGTGTACCGGGGGGCTATGGCTACACCTTC CASSVPGGYGYTF
TRBJ2-7 TRBV5-1 16 TRBD2 NA TGCGCCAGCAGCCCGGGGTGGCTAGCGGGATATTACGAGCAGTACTTC CASSPGWLAGYYEQYF
TRBJ1-5 TRBV7-8 18 NA NA TGTGCCAGCAGCTTAGCCTCTATGGGGCAGGGGAGCAATCAGCCCCAGCATTTT CASSLASMGQGSNQPQHF
TRBJ2-1 TRBV30 13 NA NA TGTGCCTGGAGTGTACGCTCCAGCGGTGAGCAGTTCTTC CAWSVRSSGEQFF
TRBJ2-3 TRBV27 13 NA NA TGTGCCAGCAGTCCCCGGGGGAGGATGACGCAGTATTTT CASSPRGRMTQYF
TRBJ1-3 TRBV5-1 16 TRBD1 few TGCGCCAGCAGCTTGGCTGGGACAGGGGCTGGAAACACCATATATTTT CASSLAGTGAGNTIYF
TRBJ1-1 TRBV10-3 14 TRBD1 NA TGTGCCATCAGTGTAGACAGGGGGTCCACTGAAGCTTTCTTT CAISVDRGSTEAFF
TRBJ1-1 TRBV18 15 TRBD1 NA TGTGCCAGCTCACCGGCATTGGACAGGGCCCCTGAAGCTTTCTTT CASSPALDRAPEAFF
TRBJ2-1 TRBV28 23 NA NA TGTGCCAGCAGTCCGCCCGGGGGGCGTTTTTCGAGGACCACCTGGGGTAGCTACAATGAGCAGTTCTTC CASSPPGGRFSRTTWGSYNEQFF